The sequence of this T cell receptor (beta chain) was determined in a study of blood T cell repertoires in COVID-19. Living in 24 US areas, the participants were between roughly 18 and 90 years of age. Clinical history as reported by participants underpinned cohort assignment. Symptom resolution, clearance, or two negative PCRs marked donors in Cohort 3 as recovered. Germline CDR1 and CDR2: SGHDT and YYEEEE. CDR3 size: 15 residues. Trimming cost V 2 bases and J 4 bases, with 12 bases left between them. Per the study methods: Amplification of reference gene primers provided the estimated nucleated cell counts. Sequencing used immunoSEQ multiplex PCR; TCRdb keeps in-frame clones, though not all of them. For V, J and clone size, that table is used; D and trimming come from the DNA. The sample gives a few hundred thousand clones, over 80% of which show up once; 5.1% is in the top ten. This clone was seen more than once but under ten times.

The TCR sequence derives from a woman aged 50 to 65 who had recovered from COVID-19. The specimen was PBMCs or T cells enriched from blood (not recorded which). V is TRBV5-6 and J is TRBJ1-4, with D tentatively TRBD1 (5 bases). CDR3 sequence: CASSLAGQGNEKLFF. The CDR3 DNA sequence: TGTGCCAGCAGCTTAGCAGGGCAGGGTAATGAAAAACTGTTTTTT.